The entry below gives a single TCR beta chain sequence along with its context. What it binds is not known. Measured with immunoSEQ multiplex PCR; TCRdb has only the in-frame clones, and not every one. Here the sample spans more than 15,000 clones, roughly three quarters being singletons. This CDR3 is 13 amino acids long. Germline V gene lookup returns CDR1 MNHEY and CDR2 SMNVEV (reference sequence). V dropped 2 bases and J dropped 7 bases, with 11 bases sitting between them. The record originates from a study of neoadjuvant nivolumab and ipilimumab in lung cancer. General study findings and limits: Only two of four nivolumab-treated tumors gained richness and clonality by surgery.

The gene calls are TRBV27 and TRBJ1-1, with D maybe TRBD1 (5 bases). Sequences were derived from tumor tissue, sampled after neoadjuvant nivolumab, alone or with ipilimumab, at or shortly before surgery. The TCR sequence derives from an adult with non-small cell lung cancer. CDR3 sequence: CASSLKVGGEAFF. In nucleotides, the CDR3 is TGTGCCAGCAGTTTAAAGGTCGGGGGTGAAGCTTTCTTT.